Listed below are T cell receptor beta chains from one sample, sequenced in a study of PD-L1 blockade in urothelial cancer. The data were produced by immunoSEQ multiplex PCR, yet TCRdb's version contains in-frame clones alone and is incomplete. Among about 120,000 clones listed, 86% were seen once. Sequences were derived from PBMCs, sampled around atezolizumab (anti-PD-L1) treatment. These receptors all come from a man aged 50 to 60 with urothelial cancer. The CDR3 runs from the conserved cysteine through the conserved F or W. Each record gives: CDR3 protein, V gene, J gene, clone size. Clone size is not always given. Where it is, it says once, few, many or a class for expanded clones.

cdr3_aa: CASSLAQGSGYTF
v_call: TRBV5-1
j_call: TRBJ1-2
clone_size: .

cdr3_aa: CATLAGKANYGYTF
v_call: TRBV10-3
j_call: TRBJ1-2
clone_size: once

cdr3_aa: CASSKSVRSQGIDTQYF
v_call: TRBV21-1
j_call: TRBJ2-3
clone_size: .

cdr3_aa: CAWKKTRGKGTNEKLFF
v_call: TRBV30
j_call: TRBJ1-4
clone_size: .

cdr3_aa: CASSLGGGGETFSSYNEQFF
v_call: TRBV7-3
j_call: TRBJ2-1
clone_size: once

cdr3_aa: CACRSRDRGSGANVLTF
v_call: TRBV30
j_call: TRBJ2-6
clone_size: .

cdr3_aa: CASSAGLAGSYEQYF
v_call: TRBV28
j_call: TRBJ2-7
clone_size: .

cdr3_aa: CASSSINQPQHF
v_call: TRBV6-5
j_call: TRBJ1-5
clone_size: .

cdr3_aa: CASSEDRGLFGYTF
v_call: TRBV7-8
j_call: TRBJ1-2
clone_size: .

cdr3_aa: CASSFGEGNQPQHF
v_call: TRBV7-2
j_call: TRBJ1-5
clone_size: .

cdr3_aa: CASSDPGTRIYEQFF
v_call: TRBV28
j_call: TRBJ2-1
clone_size: .

cdr3_aa: CASTQAPPGEQYF
v_call: TRBV28
j_call: TRBJ2-7
clone_size: .

cdr3_aa: CASSLDLSSYNEQFF
v_call: TRBV5-4
j_call: TRBJ2-1
clone_size: .

cdr3_aa: CASSERTSGAYEQYF
v_call: TRBV19
j_call: TRBJ2-7
clone_size: .

cdr3_aa: CASQDSRNYGYTF
v_call: TRBV28
j_call: TRBJ1-2
clone_size: .

cdr3_aa: CATSRDRGISEQYF
v_call: TRBV15
j_call: TRBJ2-7
clone_size: .

cdr3_aa: CASRPTRGGWDTQYF
v_call: TRBV6-5
j_call: TRBJ2-3
clone_size: .

cdr3_aa: CASSLAFRGYGANVLTF
v_call: TRBV7-8
j_call: TRBJ2-6
clone_size: .

cdr3_aa: CASSALTGATEAFF
v_call: TRBV5-1
j_call: TRBJ1-1
clone_size: .

cdr3_aa: CASSDGGTSGNTIYF
v_call: TRBV6-1
j_call: TRBJ1-3
clone_size: .

cdr3_aa: CASSTGLAGFQETQYF
v_call: TRBV5-1
j_call: TRBJ2-5
clone_size: .

cdr3_aa: CASSGTGGDGYTF
v_call: TRBV5-1
j_call: TRBJ1-2
clone_size: .

cdr3_aa: CASSGPGWSGQTQYF
v_call: TRBV27
j_call: TRBJ2-5
clone_size: .

cdr3_aa: CASSFLQGGTEAFF
v_call: TRBV28
j_call: TRBJ1-1
clone_size: few

cdr3_aa: CASSPTREGVADGYTF
v_call: TRBV4-1
j_call: TRBJ1-2
clone_size: .

cdr3_aa: CASSPRRDHNEQFF
v_call: TRBV11-3
j_call: TRBJ2-1
clone_size: .

cdr3_aa: CASSIGTSGRSQDNEQFF
v_call: TRBV9
j_call: TRBJ2-1
clone_size: .

cdr3_aa: CASSLAGKNTGELFF
v_call: TRBV14
j_call: TRBJ2-2
clone_size: .

cdr3_aa: CASSLPGTGPYEQYF
v_call: TRBV5-4
j_call: TRBJ2-7
clone_size: .

cdr3_aa: CASSQGTDATTQYF
v_call: TRBV4-2
j_call: TRBJ2-7
clone_size: few

cdr3_aa: CASSPGLAGNEQYF
v_call: TRBV5-1
j_call: TRBJ2-7
clone_size: .

cdr3_aa: CASSPGQGLQPQHF
v_call: TRBV18
j_call: TRBJ1-5
clone_size: .

cdr3_aa: CASSTSYNEQFF
v_call: TRBV6-6
j_call: TRBJ2-1
clone_size: .

cdr3_aa: CASMLDRGSYEQYF
v_call: TRBV5-4
j_call: TRBJ2-7
clone_size: .

cdr3_aa: CASTSGTNAAYEQYF
v_call: TRBV5-5
j_call: TRBJ2-7
clone_size: .

cdr3_aa: CASRPPIVTGELFF
v_call: TRBV19
j_call: TRBJ2-2
clone_size: .

cdr3_aa: CASSFLGAGSPLHF
v_call: TRBV28
j_call: TRBJ1-6
clone_size: .

cdr3_aa: CASSLSIKARTSGSGTGELFF
v_call: TRBV27
j_call: TRBJ2-2
clone_size: .

cdr3_aa: CASSDFVSEQFF
v_call: TRBV6-1
j_call: TRBJ2-1
clone_size: .

cdr3_aa: CASSDQRGSYEQYF
v_call: TRBV5-4
j_call: TRBJ2-7
clone_size: .